This entry concerns a single T cell receptor beta chain. What antigen it recognizes has not been identified. Within one base of it there is no much larger clone, and no base qualities were kept. This entry belongs to a study of radiation and T cells in renal cell carcinoma (dated by TCRdb to 2020 to 2022). About the investigation overall: Samples came from a clinical trial, in which primary renal cell carcinomas received 15 Gy stereotactic body radiation therapy followed by nephrectomy 4 weeks later. In total, 50 or so samples, comprising around 25 tumors and roughly 27 peripheral blood samples, were subjected to TCR beta sequencing. Across all 50 or so samples, 4 million or so unique CDR3 nucleotide sequences encoding approximately 3,000,000 unique CDR3 amino acid sequences were identified.

The label giving this sample's time point can be read as: blood 2 weeks post-SBRT. The treatment or condition label corresponds to: 15 Gy SBRT to primary tumor, nephrectomy 4 weeks later. To follow tumor-enriched clonotypes, peripheral blood was collected serially from radiation-treated patients at baseline and again at 2 weeks and 4 weeks after SBRT. All patients had renal cell carcinoma with clear cell pathology. Genomic DNA for TCR sequencing was prepared using the QIAamp DNA Blood Mini Kit (Qiagen). The analyses included only samples that passed all quality control checks. TCR beta libraries were generated from genomic DNA with the immunoSEQ kit, following the manufacturer's recommendations. Library preparation used a first multiplex PCR with proprietary primers, then a second PCR adding unique barcodes, with bead cleanups after each round. Each sample batch included a kit-provided positive control reaction and a negative control reaction. The final libraries were assessed on an Agilent 4200 TapeStation D1000 ScreenTape, pooled by volume, and quantified by qPCR. An Illumina NextSeq500 fitted with a MidOutput 150-cycle cartridge performed the sequencing, running 156 Read1 cycles and 15 Index1 cycles with the kit's custom primers. The pooled library was loaded at approximately 0.99 pM, and 20% PhiX control was spiked in. The original methods were these. Vendor-processed data were analyzed in R, and a clonotype was defined as all T cells sharing the same CDR3 nucleotide sequence. In the clone abundance analyses, frequencies were normalized to the 10,000 most abundant clones in each sample. Public T cell clones, averaging fewer than five per sample, were removed before analysis. A difference in abundance of at least 32-fold between compartments was used to define tumor-enriched and baseline blood-enriched clonotypes. Clonotypes expanded or contracted between blood time points were identified with a beta-binomial differential abundance model. The Baroni-Urbani and Buser coefficient was used to measure tumor-blood repertoire similarity, and groups were compared with two-tailed Wilcoxon tests in R. The table was pulled from immuneACCESS by TCRdb, which kept in-frame rearrangements only. Such tables lose some clones; where checked, under half of the loss comes from unresolved V genes, and the rest has no known cause. The DNA gave D and trimming, while V, J and clone size come from that table. The sample table lists some 150,000 clones, roughly 90% of them with a count of one. Approximately 13% of the sample lies in the top ten.

Paper-wide results and their limitations: Because no pretreatment tumor biopsies were available, whether clonotypes were present in the tumor at baseline could not be determined. Top tumor clonotypes rose in blood from baseline to 2 weeks post-radiation, then contracted by 4 weeks, suggesting transient expansion of tumor-resident clones. Because the trial had a single-armed design, the trial could not examine how radiation dose or scheduling affected the TCR repertoire. Changes in the blood repertoire were not tracked past 4 weeks after treatment.

This sequence was found in a woman aged 50 to 60 with renal cell carcinoma. The sample in question was blood, obtained from a patient whose treatment included radiotherapy and nephrectomy.

The nucleotide sequence reads as follows: TGTGCCACCAGCAGAGACAGGGCCAGCTCCTACGAGCAGTACTTC. This is translated as CATSRDRASSYEQYF. The chain joins TRBV15 to TRBJ2-7; 5 matching bases give a weak D call of TRBD1. At the junction V is shortened by 0 bases and J by 0 bases, with 9 bases in between. CDR1 and CDR2 (LNHNV, YYDKDF) derive from the germline V gene (reference sequence). Reading from cysteine to phenylalanine, the CDR3 counts 15 amino acids. The only DNA kept is the CDR3, 45 bases in frame from the first base.